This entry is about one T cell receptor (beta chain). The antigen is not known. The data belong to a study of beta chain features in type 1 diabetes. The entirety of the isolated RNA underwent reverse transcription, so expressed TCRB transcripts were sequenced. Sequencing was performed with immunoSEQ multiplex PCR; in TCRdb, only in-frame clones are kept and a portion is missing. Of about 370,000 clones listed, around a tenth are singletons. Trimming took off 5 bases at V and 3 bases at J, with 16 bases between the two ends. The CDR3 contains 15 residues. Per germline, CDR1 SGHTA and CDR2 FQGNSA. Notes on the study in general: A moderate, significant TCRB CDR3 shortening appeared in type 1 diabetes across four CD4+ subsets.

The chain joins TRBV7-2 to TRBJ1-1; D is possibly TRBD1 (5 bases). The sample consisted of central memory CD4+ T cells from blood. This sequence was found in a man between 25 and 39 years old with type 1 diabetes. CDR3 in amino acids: CASSLTGSGDTEAFF. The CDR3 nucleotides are TGTGCCAGCAGCCTCACAGGATCCGGGGACACTGAAGCTTTCTTT.